This TCR beta chain appears in the sequencing data of a study of regulatory T cells in long-lasting Graves disease. Overall study findings and caveats: TRBV28, TRBJ1-2 and TRBJ2-5 were segments that persistent disease favored.

The CDR3 is 16 amino acids. After removal of 1 base from V and 4 bases from J, the junction contained 4 bases not matched to a gene. Germline loops: CDR1 LGHDT, CDR2 YNNKEL (reference sequence). With regard to this clonotype: Its antigen remains unidentified.

Time point in this sample: persistent/refractory GD, antithyroid drugs over 5 years with positive TRAb. Construction of the TCR library relied on RNA isolated from PBMCs. Libraries of TCR beta came from iRepertoire HTBI primers plus Arm-PCR of CDR3 regions. One entry per CDR3 protein, called by TCRdb with MiXCR from the multiplex PCR reads. The sample has about 660,000 distinct CDR3 sequences; around 30% are singletons. The material sequenced was peripheral blood mononuclear cells (PBMCs), taken when the disease was refractory, from a patient treated with antithyroid drugs. The clonotype originates from a female donor with Graves disease. J is TRBJ2-7 and V is TRBV3-1; 13 positions match TRBD2. The CDR3 spells CASSQGVGLAGYEQYF. The CDR3 bases are TGTGCCAGCAGCCAAGGGGTGGGACTAGCGGGATACGAGCAGTACTTC.